One sample yielded the 8 T cell receptor beta chains listed below, sequenced in a study of identical twins. TCRdb re-called the 5' RACE reads through MiXCR, storing one row per CDR3 protein. The top ten hold about 0.3% of the sample, which has more than 1.5 million distinct CDR3 sequences, more than 30% seen once. The material sequenced was cord blood. The receptor set was obtained from a newborn girl in good health.

On this clonotype: At one of its ends the junction is not consistent with the germline gene, which may arise from a read error. The gene calls are TRBV5-6 and TRBJ2-4; D not resolved. The DNA matches TRBJ2-7 better at its end, which makes the J call doubtful. CDR3 length: 14 residues. The germline V gene encodes CDR1 SGHDT and CDR2 YYEEEE. The CDR3 is CASSLDVSSCEQYF. CDR3 nucleotide sequence: TGTGCCAGCAGCTTGGATGTCTCCTCCTGCGAGCAGTACTTC.

The chain combines TRBV29-1 with TRBJ1-1, with 8 bases lining up with TRBD1. Germline V lookup: CDR1 SQVTM, CDR2 ANQGSEA. The CDR3 length is 13 residues. Germline trimming cut 2 bases from V and 4 bases from J; bases unmatched to any gene: 3. The DNA of the CDR3 is TGCAGCGTTGAAAAGACAGGGGCCACTGAAGCTTTCTTT. This sequence encodes CSVEKTGATEAFF.

To note about this clonotype: At one boundary the junction diverges from the germline segment, which might be a read error. The chain has TRBV5-1 and TRBJ1-4, with D uncertain. Germline CDR1 is SGHRS and CDR2 is YFSETQ. CDR3 size: 15 residues. Written as DNA, the CDR3 is TGCGCCGGCAGCTTCGCGCGAATGGAGGATGAAAAACTGTTTTTT. This translates into CAGSFARMEDEKLFF.

This clonotype showed up just a few times. The genes are TRBV27 and TRBJ2-5; 10 bases line up with TRBD2. Germline V gene data show CDR1 as MNHEY and CDR2 as SMNVEV (reference sequence). The V segment lost 3 bases and the J segment 11 bases; nucleotides outside the gene matches: 12. The CDR3 has 15 amino acids. DNA of the CDR3: TGTGCCAGCAGTTTTAGGCTAGCGGGAGAGGGGGAGCAGTACTTC. Amino acid sequence: CASSFRLAGEGEQYF.

This clonotype was observed a handful of times. The chain couples TRBV12-3 or TRBV12-4 to TRBJ1-2, with D perhaps TRBD1 (6 bases). The CDR3 totals 15 residues. V dropped 6 bases and J dropped 2 bases, with 16 bases sitting between them. CDR3 protein: CASSHRGGGNYGYTF. The CDR3 DNA reads as TGTGCCAGCAGCCACCGAGGGGGGGGAAACTATGGCTACACCTTC.

The chain joins TRBV30 to TRBJ1-2; D not certain. The CDR3 is made up of 12 amino acids. Trimming removed 4 bases from V and 0 bases from J, with 6 bases in between. In germline, CDR1 is GTSNPN, CDR2 SVGIG (reference sequence). DNA for the CDR3: TGTGCCTGGATCCGCCCTAACTATGGCTACACCTTC. Translating it yields CAWIRPNYGYTF.

As to this clonotype: At one end the junction does not follow the germline gene, possibly because of a read error. The chain recombines TRBV4-1 with TRBJ2-3; perhaps TRBD1 as D (5 bases). Germline loops: CDR1 MGHRA, CDR2 YSYEKL. This CDR3 region has 17 residues. CDR3: CASSQDPLQRGTGTQYF. The CDR3 DNA follows: TGCGCCAGCAGCCAAGATCCCCTACAGCGTGGCACAGGTACGCAGTATTTT.

The V gene is TRBV20-1, the J gene TRBJ2-7; D perhaps matches TRBD2 (7 bases). Germline V gene data show CDR1 as DFQATT and CDR2 as SNEGSKA (reference sequence). The CDR3 has 13 amino acids. Trimming shortened V by 6 bases and J by 4 bases, and 16 bases separated the two germline ends. The CDR3 DNA reads as TGCAGTGCCAAAGGGGGGGCGCTTTACGAGCAGTACTTC. This sequence encodes CSAKGGALYEQYF.